These 17 T cell receptor beta chains originate from one sample sequenced in a study of a mutant IDH1 vaccine in newly diagnosed glioma. These receptors have no identified antigens. Indicated time point: week 47, end of study. With topical imiquimod, each dose of the vaccine consisted of 300 ug of mutant IDH1 20-mer peptide. The table came from immunoSEQ multiplex PCR; TCRdb's copy has only in-frame clones and leaves some out. The repertoire holds approximately 50,000 clones, less than 90% seen once, with 3.2% in the top ten. Specimen: PBMCs, collected from a glioma patient whose treatment included an IDH1 peptide vaccine. The source is a woman in her forties or fifties with glioma.

This clone occurred once. This chain links TRBV6-5 with TRBJ1-1, with D unclear. The CDR3 is 15 amino acids. The germline CDR1 and CDR2 sequences are MNHEY and SVGAGI. Trimming cost V 0 bases and J 1 base, with 9 bases left between them. The CDR3 DNA reads as TGTGCCAGCAGTTACTCAAGGGCAGGGAACACTGAAGCTTTCTTT. Amino acid sequence: CASSYSRAGNTEAFF.

There are a few counts of this clone. The rearrangement uses TRBV4-2 and TRBJ2-2; maybe TRBD1 (6 bases). Germline V gene data show CDR1 as LGHNA and CDR2 as YNFKEQ. Trimming stripped 4 bases from V and 5 bases from J, with 11 bases between. CDR3 length: 14 amino acids. CDR3 sequence reads: CASSPEGETGELFF. CDR3 coding DNA: TGTGCCAGCAGCCCTGAGGGGGAAACCGGGGAGCTGTTTTTT.

This clone came up once. This sequence joins TRBV7-9 and TRBJ2-6, with 12 bases aligning to TRBD1. With V trimmed by 2 bases and J by 4 bases, 6 bases remained unmatched. This CDR3 comprises 18 residues. Per the germline V gene, CDR1 is SEHNR and CDR2 is FQNEAQ (reference sequence). The DNA of the CDR3 is TGTGCCAGCAGCTTACCGGGACAGGGGGCGACCGGGGCCAACGTCCTGACTTTC. Protein product: CASSLPGQGATGANVLTF.

The chain carries TRBV4-2 and TRBJ1-4; a possible D gene is TRBD1 (5 bases). This CDR3 has 15 amino acids. CDR1 LGHNA and CDR2 YNFKEQ come from the germline V gene. The V end lost 4 bases, the J end lost 8 bases, and 17 bases lay between the germline ends. This CDR3 reads CASSRLWGVEEKLFF. DNA for the CDR3: TGTGCCAGCAGCCGCCTATGGGGGGTGGAGGAAAAACTGTTTTTT.

The chain couples TRBV7-9 to TRBJ2-5; D is possibly TRBD2 (6 bases). Germline V CDR1 and CDR2: SEHNR, FQNEAQ (reference sequence). The CDR3 runs to 13 residues. V lost 5 bases and J lost 4, with 11 bases in between. CDR3 DNA sequence: TGTGCCAGCAGCCCTGGACTACCAGAGACCCAGTACTTC. Its translation: CASSPGLPETQYF.

This clone has a single count. The chain joins TRBV5-1 to TRBJ2-7; tentatively, D is TRBD1 (6 bases). Germline V CDR1 and CDR2: SGHRS, YFSETQ. Trimming took 3 bases from V and 2 from J, leaving 15 bases between them. The CDR3 is 15 residues long. The DNA of the CDR3 is TGCGCCAGCAGCTACATCGACAGGCCGCCCTACGAGCAGTACTTC. Protein: CASSYIDRPPYEQYF.

The chain has TRBV7-2 and TRBJ1-2; D is undetermined. V shed 2 bases and J shed 4 bases, with 8 bases lying between them. The CDR3 covers 13 residues. In germline, CDR1 is SGHTA, CDR2 FQGNSA. CDR3 in amino acids: CASSLYGFYGYTF. For the CDR3, the DNA is TGTGCCAGCAGCTTATATGGGTTCTATGGCTACACCTTC.

The chain combines TRBV10-3 with TRBJ2-4, with 8 bases that match TRBD1. V lost 8 bases and J lost 4; bases outside the gene matches: 7. The CDR3 is made up of 14 amino acids. Germline V CDR1 and CDR2: ENHRY, SYGVKD. The CDR3, as DNA: TGTGCCATCTCAGCCGGGACAGGAAAAAACATTCAGTACTTC. Translation: CAISAGTGKNIQYF.

The rearrangement joins TRBV27 to TRBJ2-3; 8 bases line up with TRBD2. This CDR3 has 13 residues. Germline CDR1 reads MNHEY; CDR2 reads SMNVEV (reference sequence). V dropped 7 bases and J dropped 9; count of bases not matched to a gene: 9. The CDR3 DNA reads as TGTGCCAGCACTGAACGGGGGGGCCGCACGCAGTATTTT. It encodes CASTERGGRTQYF.

Points on this clone: Germline and junction disagree at one end, which may indicate a read error. The V and J genes are TRBV7-7 and TRBJ1-3, with D possibly TRBD1 on 5 matching bases. The CDR3 loop spans 15 amino acids. Germline values: CDR1 SSHAT, CDR2 FNYEAQ (reference sequence). CDR3 region: CASSSGVKGGNTIYF. As DNA, the CDR3 is TGTGCTAGCAGCTCGGGGGTAAAGGGTGGAAACACCATATATTTT.

This sequence joins TRBV29-1 and TRBJ2-1; D is perhaps TRBD2 (7 bases). Germline CDR1 reads SQVTM; CDR2 reads ANQGSEA. V was shortened by 6 bases and J by 6 bases, with 18 bases between the two germline ends. CDR3 size: 14 residues. CDR3 sequence reads: CSVAGARVGNEQFF. The CDR3 nucleotides are TGCAGCGTGGCGGGGGCCCGGGTAGGCAATGAGCAGTTCTTC.

The chain is built from TRBV7-9 and TRBJ1-2, with a tentative D call TRBD1 (6 bases). The CDR3 extends over 13 amino acids. The germline CDR1 and CDR2 sequences are SEHNR and FQNEAQ (reference sequence). The V and J ends lost 2 bases and 11 bases respectively, with 15 bases between them. The DNA of the CDR3 is TGTGCCAGCAGCTTAAATTTGGGGGGGCGGTACACCTTC. Its translation: CASSLNLGGRYTF.

The chain carries TRBV6-6 and TRBJ1-1; TRBD1 aligns across 7 bases. The V gene end was trimmed by 2 bases and the J gene end by 7 bases; junction bases not matched to a gene: 10. From germline, CDR1 is MNHNY and CDR2 SVGAGI (reference sequence). CDR3 size: 15 residues. CDR3 in amino acids: CASSYPLQGIYEAFF. Written as DNA, the CDR3 is TGTGCCAGCAGTTACCCTCTACAGGGGATCTATGAAGCTTTCTTT.

This clone has a handful of counts. This chain connects TRBV18 to TRBJ1-5; a possible D gene is TRBD1 (5 bases). The germline V gene encodes CDR1 KGHSH and CDR2 LQKENI. V shed 1 base and J shed 0 bases, with 7 bases lying between them. The CDR3 is made up of 15 amino acids. CDR3 DNA: TGTGCCAGCTCACCACGGGGGGATAGCAATCAGCCCCAGCATTTT. Its translation is CASSPRGDSNQPQHF.

DNA of the CDR3: TGTGCCAGCAGCTCGCAGGGGTGGGGACCTAACTATGGCTACACCTTC. Residues: CASSSQGWGPNYGYTF. The chain uses TRBV7-2 and TRBJ1-2, with TRBD1 as a possible D gene (6 bases). This CDR3 contains 16 residues. Between the trimmed V and J ends, which lost 4 bases and 0 bases, there was a span of 15 bases. Germline CDR1 SGHTA, CDR2 FQGNSA.

V usage is TRBV7-9 and J usage is TRBJ2-7; 9 nucleotides agree with TRBD1. CDR1 and CDR2 from the germline V gene are SEHNR and FQNEAQ (reference sequence). With V trimmed by 7 bases and J by 2 bases, 15 bases remained unmatched. This CDR3 spans 17 amino acids. CDR3 protein: CASISWRTGEPTYEQYF. CDR3 DNA sequence: TGTGCCAGCATCTCGTGGAGGACAGGGGAACCCACCTACGAGCAGTACTTC.

The V call is TRBV15, the J call TRBJ2-7; D gene uncertain. Trimming took off 1 base at V and 2 bases at J, with 9 bases between the two ends. This CDR3 region has 14 residues. Per the germline V gene, CDR1 is LNHNV and CDR2 is YYDKDF (reference sequence). The CDR3 nucleotides are TGTGCCACCAGCAGAGTTGGATATGCCTACGAGCAGTACTTC. Translation gives CATSRVGYAYEQYF.